The 31 T cell receptor beta chains below were found in one sample sequenced in a study of CD8 T cells in Susac syndrome. Random hexamers were used to reverse transcribe about 0.45 to 1 ug of RNA. TCRdb reanalysed the immunoSEQ multiplex PCR reads using MiXCR and keeps one entry per CDR3 protein. The sample lists about 130,000 distinct CDR3 sequences, around 94% seen once, with roughly 0.091% in the top ten. Sequenced input: CD4+ T cells from PBMCs. These receptors all stem from a human donor in good health.

This clonotype has a single count. The V gene is TRBV20-1, the J gene TRBJ1-2; the match to TRBD1 covers 8 bases. The CDR3 has 13 amino acids. J was trimmed by 6 bases and V by 4 bases; bases with no gene match: 7. CDR1 is DFQATT and CDR2 is SNEGSKA in the germline V gene (reference sequence). The CDR3 region is CSATEAGGNGYTF. The CDR3 nucleotides read TGCAGTGCTACGGAGGCAGGGGGCAATGGCTACACCTTC.

CDR3 in amino acids: CSAVDTDTQYF. The DNA of the CDR3 is TGCAGTGCTGTCGATACGGATACGCAGTATTTT. The chain joins TRBV20-1 to TRBJ2-3, with no clear D. V lost 5 bases, J lost 6 bases, and 9 bases lay in between. This CDR3 region has 11 residues. Looked up from germline, CDR1 is DFQATT and CDR2 is SNEGSKA (reference sequence).

This sequence joins TRBV19 and TRBJ1-1; 9 bases map to TRBD1. CDR1 and CDR2 (germline): LNHDA, SQIVND (reference sequence). J lost 4 bases, V lost 5 bases, and 8 bases had no gene match. The CDR3 contains 15 residues. The CDR3 DNA reads as TGTGCCAGTAGTCCCTGGGGACAGGGCGGCACTGAAGCTTTCTTT. This encodes CASSPWGQGGTEAFF.

The genes are TRBV3-1 and TRBJ2-1; TRBD2 aligns across 8 bases. The CDR3 sequence is 13 residues long. Germline CDR1 and CDR2: LGHDT and YNNKEL (reference sequence). The J segment lost 10 bases and the V segment lost 2 bases, leaving 4 bases of the junction unmatched. The CDR3: CASSQSLAGEQFF. The CDR3 DNA reads as TGTGCCAGCAGCCAATCCTTAGCGGGAGAGCAGTTCTTC.

This clonotype was detected only a few times. The chain combines TRBV5-1 with TRBJ2-1; TRBD1 matches 12 bases. With 3 bases clipped from V and 7 bases from J, the junction kept 5 bases outside the gene matches. Germline CDR1 SGHRS, CDR2 YFSETQ. The CDR3 has 15 residues. CDR3 nucleotide sequence: TGCGCCAGCAGCTCGGGACAGGGGGCGTTGAATGAGCAGTTCTTC. Protein sequence: CASSSGQGALNEQFF.

Note on this clonotype: The junction differs from germline at one of its ends, possibly a read error. The chain combines TRBV19 with TRBJ1-1, with D hard to call. The CDR3 is 12 amino acids. The V gene's germline CDR1 is LNHDA and CDR2 SQIVND (reference sequence). DNA of the CDR3: TGTGCCAGTAGTATGGCCTACACTAAAGCTTTCTTT. Residues: CASSMAYTKAFF.

The chain carries TRBV28 and TRBJ1-5; D is undetermined. The CDR3 contains 13 residues. The germline V gene has CDR1 MDHEN and CDR2 SYDVKM. V lost 3 bases, J lost 7 bases, and 10 bases lay in between. The CDR3 reads CASSLGQPQPQHF. The CDR3 bases are TGTGCCAGCAGTTTGGGCCAGCCGCAGCCCCAGCATTTT.

The V call is TRBV7-9, the J call TRBJ2-7, with 8 bases identical to TRBD1. Germline values: CDR1 SEHNR, CDR2 FQNEAQ (reference sequence). V gave up 4 bases and J gave up 6 bases; unmatched junction bases: 11. The CDR3 runs to 15 residues. Here the CDR3 DNA reads TGTGCCAGCAGCTCAGGTTGGACAGGGTTTAGCGAGCAGTACTTC. It encodes CASSSGWTGFSEQYF.

This chain connects TRBV5-4 to TRBJ1-2; 8 bases are a match to TRBD1. This CDR3 has 14 residues. With V trimmed by 0 bases and J by 7 bases, 5 bases remained unmatched. The germline gives CDR1 SGHNT, CDR2 YYREEE (reference sequence). The CDR3: CASSLAQGTGGYTF. The CDR3 DNA sequence: TGTGCCAGCAGCTTGGCCCAGGGGACAGGTGGCTACACCTTC.

Only one count was recorded for this clonotype. The V gene is TRBV6-2 or TRBV6-3, the J gene TRBJ2-1, with 7 bases matching TRBD2. J was trimmed by 0 bases and V by 4 bases; bases with no gene match: 12. The CDR3 is 18 amino acids. Germline V gene sequence: CDR1 MNHEY, CDR2 SVGEGT. This chain's CDR3 is CASSSSSGHVSSYNEQFF. The CDR3 DNA reads TGTGCCAGCAGTTCTTCTAGCGGACACGTAAGCTCCTACAATGAGCAGTTCTTC.

The V and J genes are TRBV25-1 and TRBJ1-5; no clear D. The CDR3 runs to 14 residues. CDR1 and CDR2 (germline): MGHDK, SYGVNS. Trimming removed 9 bases at V and 2 bases at J, with 14 bases between. The DNA for the CDR3 is TGTGCCAGAAACGACGGTGGGCGCAATCAGCCCCAGCATTTT. It is translated as CARNDGGRNQPQHF.

This sequence joins TRBV19 and TRBJ2-1; 10 bases align to TRBD1. Germline V lookup: CDR1 LNHDA, CDR2 SQIVND (reference sequence). With 3 bases clipped from V and 7 bases from J, the junction kept 9 bases outside the gene matches. The CDR3 runs 16 residues. CDR3 amino acids: CASSIPGQGSKNEQFF. CDR3 DNA sequence: TGTGCCAGTAGTATCCCGGGACAGGGGTCAAAGAATGAGCAGTTCTTC.

The V call is TRBV12-3 or TRBV12-4, the J call TRBJ1-1, with a tentative D call TRBD1 (5 bases). The CDR3 is 14 amino acids. The germline V and J ends were trimmed by 2 bases and 6 bases, with 13 bases remaining between them. The CDR3 DNA is TGTGCCAGCAGTTTAAGGCAGGGTTTCGCTGAAGCTTTCTTT. Translating gives CASSLRQGFAEAFF.

The rearrangement links TRBV11-2 to TRBJ2-4; D is ambiguous. The CDR3 consists of 14 residues. Trimming cost V 1 base and J 2 bases, with 6 bases left between them. Germline V gene lookup returns CDR1 SGHAT and CDR2 FQNNGV. CDR3 amino acids: CASSLGVSKNIQYF. CDR3 nucleotide sequence: TGTGCCAGCAGCTTAGGTGTATCCAAAAACATTCAGTACTTC.

This chain uses TRBV7-9 with TRBJ2-7, with 9 bases fitting TRBD2. The CDR3 has 13 residues. Germline V gives CDR1 SEHNR, CDR2 FQNEAQ (reference sequence). J gave up 5 bases and V 3 bases, and 2 bases lay outside the gene matches. The CDR3 loop is CASSFSSGDEQYF. The DNA of the CDR3 is TGTGCCAGCAGCTTCTCTAGCGGGGACGAGCAGTACTTC.

The chain combines TRBV20-1 with TRBJ1-5, with 10 bases matching TRBD1. Losses at the gene ends were 5 bases for V and 7 bases for J; bases not matched to a gene: 5. CDR1 and CDR2 from the germline V gene are DFQATT and SNEGSKA (reference sequence). This CDR3 region has 13 residues. The CDR3 DNA reads TGCAGTGCTCAGACAGGGGGCGGCCAGCCCCAGCATTTT. Translated, it gives CSAQTGGGQPQHF.

The count of this clonotype is one. The gene calls are TRBV12-3 or TRBV12-4 and TRBJ2-1; tentatively, D is TRBD2 (6 bases). The V and J ends lost 6 bases and 4 bases respectively, with 7 bases between them. This CDR3 spans 12 amino acids. This CDR3 reads CASSAGYNEQFF. In DNA, the CDR3 is TGTGCCAGCAGCGCGGGGTACAATGAGCAGTTCTTC.

Note on this clonotype: The junction differs from germline at one of its ends, possibly a read error. The chain has TRBV4-1 and TRBJ2-1, with 8 bases that match TRBD2. This CDR3 has 15 residues. Germline V gene lookup returns CDR1 MGHRA and CDR2 YSYEKL. CDR3 nucleotide sequence: TGCGCCAGCACCCAAGGGAGCGGGAGTAGCAATGAGCAGTTCTTC. Its protein product is CASTQGSGSSNEQFF.

CDR3 in amino acids: CASSLEGQVSEAFF. The CDR3 DNA is TGTGCCAGCAGCCTTGAGGGACAGGTATCTGAAGCTTTCTTT. The chain combines TRBV3-1 with TRBJ1-1, with 8 bases aligning to TRBD1. The CDR3 spans 14 residues. Germline CDR1 is LGHDT and CDR2 is YNNKEL (reference sequence). V trimming: 4 bases; J trimming: 6 bases; junction bases outside the gene matches: 7. The whole variable domain, remainder taken from reference TRBV3-1 and TRBJ1-1, is DTAVSQTPKYLVTQMGNDKSIKCEQNLGHDTMYWYKQDSKKFLKIMFSYNNKELIINETVPNRFSPKSPDKAHLNLHINSLELGDSAVYFCASSLEGQVSEAFFGQGTRLTVV.

The chain is built from TRBV7-2 and TRBJ2-3; no clear D. There are 15 residues in the CDR3. The V gene's germline CDR1 is SGHTA and CDR2 FQGNSA. V gave up 5 bases and J gave up 0 bases, with 12 bases separating them. The CDR3 DNA sequence: TGTGCCAGCAGCGATGTGGCTCGTAGCACAGATACGCAGTATTTT. It translates to CASSDVARSTDTQYF.

This chain links TRBV7-2 with TRBJ2-2; D remains ambiguous. Germline values: CDR1 SGHTA, CDR2 FQGNSA. V was cut by 4 bases and J by 0 bases, with 3 bases left in between. CDR3 length equals 13 residues. The CDR3 loop is CASSYTNTGELFF. For the CDR3, the DNA is TGTGCCAGCAGCTATACGAACACCGGGGAGCTGTTTTTT.

This clonotype showed up just a few times. The rearrangement joins TRBV20-1 to TRBJ2-1; D unresolved. The germline CDR1 and CDR2 sequences are DFQATT and SNEGSKA (reference sequence). The CDR3 is 11 residues long. V lost 3 bases and J lost 6, with 6 bases in between. The CDR3 nucleotides read TGCAGTGCTAGTGGCGCCAATGAGCAGTTCTTC. Translating gives CSASGANEQFF.

The chain combines TRBV3-1 with TRBJ1-1, with 7 bases identical to TRBD1. V was clipped by 6 bases and J by 1 base; unmatched bases: 8. This CDR3 is built from 15 residues. From germline, CDR1 is LGHDT and CDR2 YNNKEL (reference sequence). CDR3 protein: CASRPTGQRNTEAFF. Written as DNA, the CDR3 is TGTGCCAGCAGACCGACAGGGCAAAGGAACACTGAAGCTTTCTTT.

The V call is TRBV29-1, the J call TRBJ2-7, with D possibly being TRBD1 or TRBD2 (5 bases each). The length of the CDR3 is 14 residues. Germline CDR1 reads SQVTM; CDR2 reads ANQGSEA. V lost 5 bases and J 5 bases, leaving 19 bases between the germline ends. Here the CDR3 reads CSVLGDGQRNEQYF. The CDR3 region has the DNA TGCAGCGTTCTTGGGGACGGCCAACGGAACGAGCAGTACTTC.

The rearrangement joins TRBV10-2 to TRBJ2-5; 12 nucleotides agree with TRBD2. Looked up from germline, CDR1 is WSHSY and CDR2 is SAAADI. The CDR3 totals 16 residues. After removal of 7 bases from V and 2 bases from J, the junction contained 8 bases not matched to a gene. The CDR3 nucleotides read TGCGCCAGCAACGCCCGGACTAGCGGGAAACAAGAGACCCAGTACTTC. Amino acids: CASNARTSGKQETQYF.

The rearrangement uses TRBV25-1 and TRBJ2-1; D is unresolved. CDR1 MGHDK and CDR2 SYGVNS come from the germline V gene. Trimming shortened V by 4 bases and J by 0 bases, and 10 bases separated the two germline ends. This CDR3 is built from 15 residues. As DNA, the CDR3 is TGTGCCAGCAGTGCCCTCTCGAGCTCCTACAATGAGCAGTTCTTC. It yields the protein CASSALSSSYNEQFF.

The rearrangement joins TRBV11-2 to TRBJ1-5, with a tentative D call TRBD1 (5 bases). This CDR3 is 17 amino acids long. Between the trimmed V and J ends, which lost 1 base and 5 bases, there was a span of 18 bases. CDR1 SGHAT and CDR2 FQNNGV come from the germline V gene. CDR3 loop: CASSLAPRGRLDQPQHF. CDR3 nucleotides: TGTGCCAGCAGCTTAGCCCCCCGGGGGAGGCTCGATCAGCCCCAGCATTTT.

The table lists this clonotype with a count of one. The chain combines TRBV12-3 or TRBV12-4 with TRBJ1-3, with unresolved D. This CDR3 comprises 12 residues. Trimming took 5 bases from V and 2 from J, leaving 4 bases between them. CDR3 DNA: TGTGCCAGCAGTGCCACTGGAAACACCATATATTTT. It translates to CASSATGNTIYF.

The sample holds one count of this clonotype. This sequence joins TRBV2 and TRBJ1-3; D not certain. CDR3 length: 12 residues. Trimming left V 0 bases short and J 4 bases short, with 1 base between. Germline assignment: CDR1 SNHLY and CDR2 FYNNEI. In DNA form, the CDR3 reads TGTGCCAGCAGTGAAGCAGGAAACACCATATATTTT. Protein: CASSEAGNTIYF.

The table lists this clonotype with a count of one. The V call is TRBV4-1, the J call TRBJ2-2; no definite D call. Germline loops: CDR1 MGHRA, CDR2 YSYEKL. Trimming took off 1 base at V and 2 bases at J, with 8 bases between the two ends. CDR3 length equals 15 residues. The CDR3 DNA sequence: TGCGCCAGCAGCCAAGCCTCCTTAAACACCGGGGAGCTGTTTTTT. It encodes CASSQASLNTGELFF.

The chain couples TRBV2 to TRBJ2-1; 9 nucleotides line up with TRBD2. Germline values: CDR1 SNHLY, CDR2 FYNNEI. Trimming removed 4 bases from V and 10 bases from J; junction bases left unmatched: 8. CDR3 length: 14 residues. The CDR3 spells CASSVMGLADEQFF. For the CDR3, the DNA is TGTGCCAGCAGTGTAATGGGACTAGCCGACGAGCAGTTCTTC. The full variable domain, its missing parts supplied by reference TRBV2 and TRBJ2-1, is EPEVTQTPSHQVTQMGQEVILRCVPISNHLYFYWYRQILGQKVEFLVSFYNNEISEKSEIFDDQFSVERPDGSNFTLKIRSTKLEDSAMYFCASSVMGLADEQFFGPGTRLTVL.